This T cell receptor (beta chain) was identified in a study of blood T cells in healthy people across ages. Findings and limits, study-wide: Naive and antigen-experienced cells could not be conclusively compared, given unsorted PBMCs.

In each sample, at least 6.5 million PBMCs were isolated. Comment on this clonotype: Its antigen is undetermined. This may arise from a read error, as a much more abundant clone is one base away.

Trimming cost V 3 bases and J 2 bases, with 4 bases left between them. Germline lookup yields CDR1 MNHNS and CDR2 SASEGT. This CDR3 contains 12 residues. A sample-barcoded 5' primer and a J-beta primer mix were used in a second PCR of roughly 6 to 11 cycles. TCRdb reprocessed the 5' RACE reads via MiXCR and lists one record per CDR3 protein. Of about 730,000 distinct CDR3 sequences in the sample, roughly 44% are singletons; the top ten hold approximately 22%. V is TRBV6-1 and J is TRBJ1-2; unclear D gene. The receptor's source is a woman between 55 and 75 years old in good health. The sample consisted of blood. The CDR3 DNA sequence: TGTGCCAGCAGTGAGGGGAACTATGGCTACACCTTC. This codes for CASSEGNYGYTF.